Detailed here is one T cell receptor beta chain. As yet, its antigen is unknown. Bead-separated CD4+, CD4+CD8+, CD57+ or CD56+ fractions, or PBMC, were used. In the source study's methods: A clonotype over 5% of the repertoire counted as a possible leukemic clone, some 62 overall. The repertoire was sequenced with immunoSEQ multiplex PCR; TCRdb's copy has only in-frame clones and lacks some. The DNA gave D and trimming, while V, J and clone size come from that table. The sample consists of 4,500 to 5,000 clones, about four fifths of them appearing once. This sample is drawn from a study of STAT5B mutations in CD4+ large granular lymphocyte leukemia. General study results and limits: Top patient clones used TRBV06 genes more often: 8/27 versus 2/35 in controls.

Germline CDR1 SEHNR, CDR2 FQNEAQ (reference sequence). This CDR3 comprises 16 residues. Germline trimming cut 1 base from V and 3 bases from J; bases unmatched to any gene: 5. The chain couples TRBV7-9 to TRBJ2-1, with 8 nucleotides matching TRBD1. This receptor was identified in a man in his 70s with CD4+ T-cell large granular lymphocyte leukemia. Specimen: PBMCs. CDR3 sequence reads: CASSLDVTGVYNEQFF. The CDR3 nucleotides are TGTGCCAGCAGCTTAGACGTGACAGGGGTCTACAATGAGCAGTTCTTC.